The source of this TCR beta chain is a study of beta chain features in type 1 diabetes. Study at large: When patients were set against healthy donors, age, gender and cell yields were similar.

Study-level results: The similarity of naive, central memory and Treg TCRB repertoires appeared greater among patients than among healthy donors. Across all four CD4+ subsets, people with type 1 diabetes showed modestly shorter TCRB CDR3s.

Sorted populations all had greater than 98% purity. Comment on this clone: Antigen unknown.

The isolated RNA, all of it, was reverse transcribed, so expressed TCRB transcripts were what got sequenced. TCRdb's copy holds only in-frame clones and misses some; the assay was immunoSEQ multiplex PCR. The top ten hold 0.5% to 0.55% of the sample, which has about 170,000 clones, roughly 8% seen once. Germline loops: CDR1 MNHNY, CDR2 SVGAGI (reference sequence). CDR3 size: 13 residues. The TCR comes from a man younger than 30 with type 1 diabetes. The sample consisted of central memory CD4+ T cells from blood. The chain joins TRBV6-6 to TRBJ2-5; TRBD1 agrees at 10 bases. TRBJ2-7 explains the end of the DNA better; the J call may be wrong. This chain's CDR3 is CASSYGDRGEQYF. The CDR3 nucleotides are TGTGCCAGCAGTTATGGGGACAGGGGCGAGCAGTACTTC.